A single sample gave rise to the 18 T cell receptor beta chains below, sequenced in a study of T cell responses to AZD1222 COVID-19 vaccine. Assay: immunoSEQ multiplex PCR; the TCRdb copy retains only in-frame clones and omits some. The sample contains about 86,000 clones, approximately 90% of which appear only once. Source: peripheral blood, taken 28 days after the second AZD1222 dose. The origin of the receptors is an adult who received the AZD1222 COVID-19 vaccine.

The chain recombines TRBV3-1 (or the pseudogene TRBV3-2) with TRBJ1-1; unclear D gene. V was cut by 5 bases and J by 1 base, with 8 bases left in between. The germline V gene has CDR1 LGHDT and CDR2 YNNKEL (reference sequence). The CDR3 extends over 13 amino acids. For the CDR3, the DNA is TGTGCCAGCAGCAAAAACTGGAACACTGAAGCTTTCTTT. It is translated as CASSKNWNTEAFF.

The chain uses TRBV19 and TRBJ2-7; 7 nucleotides line up with TRBD2. This CDR3 has 14 amino acids. The germline gives CDR1 LNHDA, CDR2 SQIVND (reference sequence). The V and J ends lost 5 bases and 5 bases, in that order; junction bases with no gene match: 9. CDR3 loop: CASSPGLPLNEQYF. The CDR3 bases are TGTGCCAGTAGTCCGGGACTACCCTTGAACGAGCAGTACTTC.

J is TRBJ1-5 and V is TRBV13, with 12 bases fitting TRBD1. The trim removed 3 bases at V and 9 bases at J, leaving 3 bases unmatched. Germline V gives CDR1 PRHDT, CDR2 FYEKMQ (reference sequence). The CDR3 totals 14 residues. For the CDR3, the DNA is TGTGCCAGCAGCTTGGGGACAGGGGGCGCGCCCCAGCATTTT. It translates to CASSLGTGGAPQHF.

The V call is TRBV6-5, the J call TRBJ1-1; 9 bases map to TRBD1. Germline values: CDR1 MNHEY, CDR2 SVGAGI. This CDR3 comprises 14 residues. The J segment lost 4 bases and the V segment lost 7 bases, leaving 7 bases of the junction unmatched. CDR3 loop: CASNAQGASTEAFF. CDR3 DNA sequence: TGTGCCAGCAACGCACAGGGGGCGAGCACTGAAGCTTTCTTT.

J is TRBJ1-5 and V is TRBV15, with 7 bases that match TRBD1. CDR1 LNHNV and CDR2 YYDKDF come from the germline V gene (reference sequence). The CDR3 has 16 amino acids. V trimming: 1 base; J trimming: 5 bases; junction bases outside the gene matches: 8. The CDR3 is CATSRGGGTADQPQHF. The DNA of the CDR3 is TGTGCCACCAGCAGAGGAGGAGGGACAGCAGATCAGCCCCAGCATTTT.

This clone was observed once. The V call is TRBV5-1, the J call TRBJ1-2; TRBD1 might be the D (6 bases). This CDR3 contains 15 residues. V was cut by 4 bases and J by 3 bases, with 16 bases left in between. The germline gives CDR1 SGHRS, CDR2 YFSETQ. The CDR3 protein is CASSLADSKYYGYTF. CDR3 coding DNA: TGCGCCAGCAGCCTAGCGGACAGTAAATACTATGGCTACACCTTC.

V gene TRBV4-1 combines with J gene TRBJ1-1, with 7 positions matching TRBD1. Germline V gene sequence: CDR1 MGHRA, CDR2 YSYEKL. V shed 5 bases, J shed 5 bases, and the junction held 8 bases outside the gene matches. CDR3 size: 14 residues. The CDR3 coding sequence is TGCGCCAGCAGCTCCCGACAGGGTTGGACTGAAGCTTTCTTT. It is translated as CASSSRQGWTEAFF.

Only one count was recorded for this clone. V and J are TRBV19 and TRBJ1-6; TRBD1 matches at 9 bases. Germline CDR1 and CDR2: LNHDA and SQIVND (reference sequence). The CDR3 is 16 amino acids. With V trimmed by 6 bases and J by 6 bases, 9 bases remained unmatched. The CDR3 region has the DNA TGTGCCAGTAGCCTCGGAGACAGGGGGATTAATTCACCCCTCCACTTT. Translated: CASSLGDRGINSPLHF.

The chain combines TRBV28 with TRBJ2-5; D is unclear. This CDR3 has 12 residues. Germline CDR1 reads MDHEN; CDR2 reads SYDVKM. V was shortened by 7 bases and J by 3 bases, with 9 bases between the two germline ends. CDR3 in amino acids: CASNTEEETQYF. CDR3 nucleotides: TGTGCCAGCAACACAGAGGAAGAGACCCAGTACTTC.

The chain couples TRBV7-2 to TRBJ2-5; D gene ambiguous. CDR1 SGHTA and CDR2 FQGNSA come from the germline V gene. The CDR3 consists of 13 residues. V dropped 5 bases and J dropped 7 bases, with 14 bases sitting between them. In DNA, the CDR3 is TGTGCCAGCAGCACCGAACCGAGGAGGACCCAGTACTTC. This codes for CASSTEPRRTQYF.

This clone was seen only once. This sequence joins TRBV5-1 and TRBJ2-7; weak D call: TRBD1 (5 bases). The germline CDR1 and CDR2 sequences are SGHRS and YFSETQ. CDR3 length: 15 residues. Trimming took 1 base from V and 0 from J, leaving 11 bases between them. The CDR3 is CASSLYPDSSYEQYV. CDR3 in DNA: TGCGCCAGCAGCTTGTATCCCGACAGCTCCTACGAGCAGTACGTC.

The chain joins TRBV7-9 to TRBJ1-5; D is undetermined. Germline-derived CDR1 and CDR2 are SEHNR and FQNEAQ (reference sequence). Trimming removed 3 bases at V and 2 bases at J, with 2 bases between. The CDR3 length is 12 residues. CDR3 bases: TGTGCCAGCAGCTTTGGCAATCAGCCCCAGCATTTT. Its translation is CASSFGNQPQHF.

V gene TRBV18 combines with J gene TRBJ2-7; the D call may be TRBD1 or TRBD2 (5 bases each). Trimming shortened V by 3 bases and J by 3 bases, and 15 bases separated the two germline ends. The CDR3 loop spans 15 amino acids. Germline lookup yields CDR1 KGHSH and CDR2 LQKENI. The CDR3 here is CASSPPVSGSYEQYF. CDR3 in DNA: TGTGCCAGCTCACCCCCCGTATCAGGGAGCTACGAGCAGTACTTC.

V is TRBV30 and J is TRBJ1-2, with D possibly being TRBD1 (5 bases). The V gene lost 6 bases and the J gene lost 7 bases, with 18 bases spanning the gap. The CDR3 runs to 13 residues. The V gene's germline CDR1 is GTSNPN and CDR2 SVGIG (reference sequence). The CDR3 DNA is TGTGCCTGTATCATTGGGGGTATGGGTGGCTACACCTTC. Amino acids: CACIIGGMGGYTF.

The rearrangement joins TRBV1 to TRBJ2-7; whether TRBD1, the table's D call, matches the DNA was not checked. TRBV1 has pseudogene status. The CDR3 sequence is 10 residues long. This CDR3 is CTSSVGVQYV. CDR3 DNA sequence: TGCACCAGCAGCGTAGGGGTGCAGTACGTC.

This chain joins TRBV15 and TRBJ2-3; TRBD1 aligns across 7 bases. The V and J ends lost 3 bases and 2 bases, in that order; junction bases with no gene match: 2. This CDR3 region has 14 residues. Per the germline V gene, CDR1 is LNHNV and CDR2 is YYDKDF (reference sequence). The CDR3 DNA reads as TGTGCCACCAGCAGGACAGGGTTCACAGATACGCAGTATTTT. It encodes CATSRTGFTDTQYF.

The chain carries TRBV5-1 and TRBJ2-1; the D gene is possibly TRBD2 (7 bases). The V end was cut by 0 bases, the J end by 8 bases, with 12 bases between. There are 14 residues in the CDR3. From germline, CDR1 is SGHRS and CDR2 YFSETQ. The CDR3 sequence: CASSLVGGGDEQFF. The CDR3 bases are TGCGCCAGCAGCTTGGTCGGCGGGGGCGATGAGCAGTTCTTC.

This rearrangement joins TRBV7-6 to TRBJ1-1; weak D call: TRBD1 (5 bases). Per germline, CDR1 SGHVS and CDR2 FNYEAQ. This CDR3 spans 14 amino acids. The V and J ends lost 1 base and 5 bases respectively, with 11 bases between them. The CDR3 nucleotides are TGTGCCAGCAGCTTAGGGCAGGGTGTAACTGAAGCTTTCTTT. Protein: CASSLGQGVTEAFF.